This TCR beta chain emerged from a study of shared clonotypes between healthy human individuals. Study information: The cohort comprised a couple of women and a few men. Their ages spanned 18 to 49 years.

The CD4+ fraction was divided into a CD45RA+ naive subset and a CD45RA-negative memory subset. About this clone: What it binds is unknown.

Running of the assay took place at deep level. The method was immunoSEQ multiplex PCR; TCRdb's version includes in-frame clones alone and lacks a portion of them. The sample yields about 520,000 clones, approximately 95% seen once. Points from the study as a whole: When naive CD4 clonotypes were compared across a few donors, about 4.9% were shared.

J lost 0 bases, V lost 5 bases, and 12 bases had no gene match. The CDR3 contains 19 residues. Germline CDR1 reads SGHVS; CDR2 reads FNYEAQ. The source material was naive CD4+ T cells sorted from blood. Subset given: CD45RA+ positively selected. V and J are TRBV7-6 and TRBJ2-1; 11 bases agree with TRBD2. The sequence was collected from a woman in her twenties or thirties in good health. CDR3 residues: CASSQRLAGLLDSYNEQFF. CDR3 DNA sequence: TGTGCCAGCAGCCAAAGACTAGCGGGACTTCTGGACTCCTACAATGAGCAGTTCTTC.